This T cell receptor (beta chain) was identified in a study of identical twins (dated by TCRdb to the mid-2010s). Concerning the study at large: TCR alpha and beta repertoires from monozygotic twins, unrelated adults of various ages and cord blood were deep-sequenced to test whether fetal clonotypes persist. Replicate twin experiments were performed at different times using different library preparation protocols to rule out contamination. Results the study describes overall, beyond this receptor: Invariant T cells such as MAIT and iNKT could partly confound zero-insertion analyses, although diverse VJ usage argued against such confounding for most clonotypes. In beta out-of-frame sequences, excess twin sharing was weaker, because having fewer shared sequences lowered the signal-to-noise ratio. Because the same donors could not be followed over many years, the conclusions relied on cross-sectional statistical analysis. Abundant cord blood beta clonotypes had fewer insertions, young adult naive repertoires showed a similar but weaker trend, and memory repertoires showed no such trend. Compared with coincidental sharing between unrelated individuals, an excess of low generation-probability sequences was observed among out-of-frame TCR alpha sequences shared between twins. Recombination models systematically underestimated out-of-frame TCR alpha sharing in monozygotic twins but agreed with sharing between unrelated individuals.

The protocol used for the library was 5' RACE. These reads were obtained on an Illumina HiSeq 2000. A universal primer binding site was added through template switching, and the final cDNA carried a unique molecular identifier so that TCR cDNA molecules could be counted accurately. Specific primers in the conserved constant-segment region were used to synthesize first-strand cDNA for the TCR alpha and beta chains. To control for contamination, each cDNA library was double barcoded with a SMART-Mk sample barcode plus Illumina barcodes. TruSeq adapter sequences, together with Illumina sample barcodes, were added in two successive PCR steps. Sequencing of the TCR alpha and beta cDNA libraries was done on the Illumina HiSeq platform using custom primers. The study's own analysis went as follows. Raw reads were processed with MiGEC to extract unique molecular identifiers, and MiXCR was used to determine CDR3 positions. Recombination models were inferred per individual with the repgenHMM and IGoR tools using an EM algorithm. Shared clonotype analysis was performed with the tcR package in R, normalizing sharing by the product of cloneset sizes. To study raw recombination without the effects of thymic and clonal selection, out-of-frame nonproductive sequences were analyzed. TCRdb reworked the public reads: Q25 trimming with fastp, MiXCR clone assembly, productive beta chains retained. Each entry is one CDR3 protein sequence, shown with its most common DNA and genes. It is TCRdb's table, rather than the study itself, that gives the V and J calls and clone size. The sample table contains 650,000 to 750,000 distinct CDR3 sequences; only one count was recorded for about 20% of them. 4.3% of the sample comes from the top ten.

Only healthy Caucasian donors were included. The twin cohort consisted of three pairs of female monozygotic twins, all aged roughly 18 to 29 years. The RNA used for TCR libraries was isolated from peripheral blood mononuclear cells. Deletion took 8 bases off V and 5 bases off J, with a span of 7 bases between the germline ends. Including the terminal cysteine and phenylalanine, the CDR3 comprises 11 residues. The DNA shown is the 33-base CDR3, in frame from base 1. This clonotype has a count of ten or more. The target of this receptor is not known. Base qualities were left out, and no much larger clone turns up one base away. The sample was also reused in another study, on T cells expressing NK-cell markers. Looking at the second paper: Under ten donors provided sorted CD3+CD56+NKG2C+, CD3+CD56+NKG2C- and CD3+CD56-NKG2C+ T-cell subsets, whose TCR beta-chain repertoires were profiled. Of the eight sequenced donors, seven were found to be HCMV-seropositive and one was found to be HCMV-seronegative. In several experiments an anti-gammadeltaTCR antibody was added to restrict sorting to alphabetaTCR-expressing T cells. In over five donors, the dominant CD3+CD56+NKG2C+ clonotypes were among the top 10 CD8+ clonotypes and accounted for about 1.0-7.5% of CD8+ T cells. Those dominant clonotypes were again the most abundant among CD3+CD56-NKG2C+ cells in a handful of donors, at roughly 28.3-65%. Whether the expanded NKG2C-expressing T cell clones were specific for HCMV antigens was left unclear. All eight donors whose samples were sequenced were randomly selected healthy volunteers, three of them men and five women. To determine HCMV serostatus, a commercial ELISA kit was used to detect HCMV-specific IgG in serum. For about six donors, bulk peripheral blood T-cell repertoires were also sequenced from unsorted PBMC. Reads were demultiplexed and grouped by UMI with MIGEC, and clonotypes were assembled and quantified with MiTCR. To exclude erroneous sequences, only TCR cDNA sequences supported by at least two reads were retained. The tcR package was used for downstream repertoire analysis, and clonotypes were matched across fractions by CDR3 nucleotide sequence plus V segment. VDJmatch was used to annotate antigen specificity against VDJdb, with one amino acid substitution allowed in CDR3.

This receptor chain uses TRBV12-3 or TRBV12-4 and TRBJ1-5, with TRBD1 tentatively as D gene (5 bases match). This TCR was sampled from a woman aged 18-29 years in good health. Sequencing was carried out using PBMCs. For the CDR3, the sequence is CASGRDQPQHF. DNA sequence: TGTGCCAGCGGCAGGGATCAGCCCCAGCATTTT.